The 21 T cell receptor beta chains in this list originate from one sample, sequenced in a study of blood T cell repertoires in COVID-19. Sequenced by immunoSEQ multiplex PCR; TCRdb stores in-frame clones only, minus some. This sample has about 43,000 clones, with 75% to 90% found just once. The source material was peripheral blood. The receptor source for this set is a woman of 80 years or more with active COVID-19.

This clone was counted only a few times. The chain has TRBV28 and TRBJ1-1; no clear D gene. The ends were cut back, 2 bases at V and 7 bases at J, with 8 bases in the middle. Germline loops: CDR1 MDHEN, CDR2 SYDVKM. The CDR3 runs to 12 residues. The CDR3 reads CASSLRRSEAFF. The CDR3 DNA sequence: TGTGCCAGCAGTTTAAGGCGGAGTGAAGCTTTCTTT.

V and J are TRBV4-1 and TRBJ2-2; TRBD2 matches at 10 bases. Losses at the gene ends were 4 bases for V and 7 bases for J; bases not matched to a gene: 12. CDR3 size: 17 residues. The germline gives CDR1 MGHRA, CDR2 YSYEKL. This CDR3 reads CASSLIMGAGGIGELFF. The CDR3 DNA is TGCGCCAGCAGCCTTATAATGGGAGCGGGGGGGATCGGGGAGCTGTTTTTT.

This clone was seen a few times. This chain links TRBV6-6 with TRBJ2-6, with 9 bases aligning to TRBD1. Trimming at V came to 5 bases and at J to 0 bases, leaving 8 bases not matched to a gene. The CDR3 extends over 18 amino acids. Germline V gene sequence: CDR1 MNHNY, CDR2 SVGAGI (reference sequence). CDR3 nucleotides: TGTGCCAGCAGTCTGACAGGGGGTGCCGCCTCTGGGGCCAACGTCCTGACTTTC. This gives the protein CASSLTGGAASGANVLTF.

A single count supports this clone. The CDR3 reads CASSSLRTGNNQPQHF. CDR3 nucleotide sequence: TGTGCCAGCAGTTCTTTAAGGACAGGTAACAATCAGCCCCAGCATTTT. The chain joins TRBV6-5 to TRBJ1-5; 7 nucleotides line up with TRBD1. The germline V gene has CDR1 MNHEY and CDR2 SVGAGI. The CDR3 runs to 16 residues. V trimming: 4 bases; J trimming: 3 bases; junction bases outside the gene matches: 9.

The chain links TRBV12-5 to TRBJ2-3, with D possibly being TRBD2 (5 bases). Trimming took off 5 bases at V and 10 bases at J, with 13 bases between the two ends. Germline V lookup: CDR1 LGHNT, CDR2 FRNRAP. The length of the CDR3 is 12 residues. CDR3 region: CASGTEGRAQYF. CDR3 nucleotide sequence: TGTGCTAGTGGTACCGAGGGCCGAGCGCAGTATTTT.

The rearrangement joins TRBV2 to TRBJ1-6; 10 bases line up with TRBD1. V shed 7 bases and J 10 bases; nucleotides not matched to a gene: 7. This CDR3 comprises 14 residues. The germline V gene encodes CDR1 SNHLY and CDR2 FYNNEI. CDR3 coding DNA: TGTGCCAGCAACCGGGACAGGGGAAGCTCACCCCTCCACTTT. Residues: CASNRDRGSSPLHF.

This clone was detected a few times. Other DNA sequences in the same sample also yield this CDR3. The chain links TRBV4-2 to TRBJ1-1, with 7 bases lining up with TRBD1. The CDR3 consists of 15 residues. Per germline, CDR1 LGHNA and CDR2 YNFKEQ. The V and J ends lost 4 bases and 1 base, in that order; junction bases with no gene match: 6. CDR3 residues: CASSPRTGTNTEAFF. DNA of the CDR3: TGTGCCAGCAGCCCTCGGACAGGAACGAACACTGAAGCTTTCTTT.

V is TRBV3-1 (or the pseudogene TRBV3-2) and J is TRBJ1-5; unclear D gene. V was clipped by 7 bases and J by 7 bases, with 14 bases between them. The CDR3 runs to 13 residues. Germline V gene sequence: CDR1 LGHDT, CDR2 YNNKEL (reference sequence). The CDR3 bases are TGTGCCAGCACCCCTGGGCAAGGACAGCCCCAGCATTTT. Translation gives CASTPGQGQPQHF.

The gene calls are TRBV30 and TRBJ2-2; tentatively, D is TRBD1 (7 bases). The CDR3 has 13 residues. V lost 2 bases and J 4 bases, leaving 8 bases between the germline ends. Germline V gene data show CDR1 as GTSNPN and CDR2 as SVGIG (reference sequence). The CDR3 loop reads CAWSQGGTGELFF. CDR3 in DNA: TGTGCCTGGAGTCAGGGGGGCACCGGGGAGCTGTTTTTT.

V usage is TRBV19 and J usage is TRBJ1-1; D is undetermined. CDR3 length equals 12 residues. Trimming took 3 bases from V and 3 from J, leaving 5 bases between them. CDR1 and CDR2 (germline): LNHDA, SQIVND (reference sequence). This CDR3 is CASSIQDTEAFF. The CDR3 region has the DNA TGTGCCAGTAGTATTCAGGACACTGAAGCTTTCTTT.

The rearrangement uses TRBV5-1 and TRBJ1-6, with D possibly matching TRBD1 (5 bases). Germline V gene lookup returns CDR1 SGHRS and CDR2 YFSETQ. The CDR3 has 15 amino acids. V lost 0 bases to trimming and J lost 8 bases, with 12 bases between them. CDR3 nucleotides: TGCGCCAGCAGCTTGGATGCGACAGAGTATTCACCCCTCCACTTT. The encoded protein is CASSLDATEYSPLHF. The whole variable domain, remainder taken from reference TRBV5-1 and TRBJ1-6, is KAGVTQTPRYLIKTRGQQVTLSCSPISGHRSVSWYQQTPGQGLQFLFEYFSETQRNKGNFPGRFSGRQFSNSRSEMNVSTLELGDSALYLCASSLDATEYSPLHFGNGTRLTVT.

The CDR3 DNA reads TGTGCCAGCAGCCAACGGGGGACTAGCTACGAGCAGTACTTC. It yields the protein CASSQRGTSYEQYF. The chain has TRBV3-1 (or the pseudogene TRBV3-2) and TRBJ2-7; 8 nucleotides align to TRBD2. V dropped 2 bases and J dropped 3; count of bases not matched to a gene: 3. The CDR3 is made up of 14 amino acids. Germline CDR1 and CDR2: LGHDT and YNNKEL (reference sequence).

The V call is TRBV2, the J call TRBJ1-5, with D possibly TRBD1 on 5 matching bases. The CDR3 extends over 15 amino acids. Germline loops: CDR1 SNHLY, CDR2 FYNNEI. V gave up 6 bases and J gave up 2 bases, with 14 bases separating them. The chain's CDR3 is CASRRTPVRNQPQHF. The CDR3 bases are TGTGCCAGCAGAAGGACACCAGTACGCAATCAGCCCCAGCATTTT.

This clone was detected once. The J gene is TRBJ2-3, the V gene TRBV6-1; weak D call: TRBD2 (6 bases). CDR1 and CDR2 from the germline V gene are MNHNS and SASEGT. The V gene lost 2 bases and the J gene lost 6 bases, with 12 bases spanning the gap. This CDR3 has 14 amino acids. The CDR3 region is CASSEMGGVDTQYF. In nucleotides, the CDR3 is TGTGCCAGCAGTGAAATGGGGGGTGTTGATACGCAGTATTTT.

The rearrangement joins TRBV30 to TRBJ2-5; the match to TRBD1 covers 8 bases. CDR3 length: 14 residues. The V gene's germline CDR1 is GTSNPN and CDR2 SVGIG (reference sequence). V trimming: 3 bases; J trimming: 5 bases; junction bases outside the gene matches: 8. CDR3 loop: CAWRQGDRAETQYF. CDR3 nucleotides: TGTGCCTGGAGACAGGGGGATCGTGCGGAGACCCAGTACTTC.

The chain joins TRBV7-2 to TRBJ1-3; D not certain. This CDR3 spans 18 amino acids. Germline values: CDR1 SGHTA, CDR2 FQGNSA. V dropped 1 base and J dropped 0 bases, with 16 bases sitting between them. The CDR3 bases are TGTGCCAGCAGCTTAGTAGCCGACGGCACCAGCTCTGGAAACACCATATATTTT. It codes for CASSLVADGTSSGNTIYF.

This sequence joins TRBV25-1 and TRBJ1-6; tentative D call: TRBD1 (6 bases). CDR3 length: 17 amino acids. Germline V gene sequence: CDR1 MGHDK, CDR2 SYGVNS. Trimming removed 0 bases from V and 11 bases from J, with 20 bases in between. The CDR3 DNA sequence: TGTGCCAGCAGTGAATACCCTGCAGGGCCCGGGGGGCCACCCCTCCACTTT. This translates into CASSEYPAGPGGPPLHF.

The rearrangement uses TRBV29-1 and TRBJ2-2; 8 bases fit TRBD1. CDR3 length: 16 residues. The germline V gene encodes CDR1 SQVTM and CDR2 ANQGSEA. The J segment lost 3 bases and the V segment lost 5 bases, leaving 11 bases of the junction unmatched. The CDR3 nucleotides read TGCAGCGTTTGGACCCAGGGGGCGGCTTACACCGGGGAGCTGTTTTTT. It encodes CSVWTQGAAYTGELFF.

The V call is TRBV7-2, the J call TRBJ2-2, with TRBD2 matching over 12 bases. After removal of 6 bases from V and 2 bases from J, the junction contained 7 bases not matched to a gene. The CDR3 has 17 residues. Per the germline V gene, CDR1 is SGHTA and CDR2 is FQGNSA. CDR3 in amino acids: CASRGASGGANTGELFF. The CDR3 bases are TGTGCCAGCAGGGGCGCTAGCGGGGGGGCTAACACCGGGGAGCTGTTTTTT.

The chain links TRBV11-3 to TRBJ2-1, with 11 bases identical to TRBD2. This CDR3 region has 16 residues. V lost 3 bases, J lost 6 bases, and 7 bases stayed unmatched. Germline loops: CDR1 SGHNT, CDR2 YENEEA. The DNA of the CDR3 is TGTGCCAGCAGCTTCTCAATAGCGGGGGGGAGCAATGAGCAGTTCTTC. Protein product: CASSFSIAGGSNEQFF.

The table lists this clone with a few counts. The rearrangement joins TRBV21-1 to TRBJ1-1; the listed D gene, TRBD1, was not tested against the DNA. TRBV21-1 is a known pseudogene. CDR3 length equals 14 residues. CDR3 in DNA: TGTGCCAGCAGCGCGGGACAGCTGAACACTGAAGCTTTCTTT. The encoded protein is CASSAGQLNTEAFF.